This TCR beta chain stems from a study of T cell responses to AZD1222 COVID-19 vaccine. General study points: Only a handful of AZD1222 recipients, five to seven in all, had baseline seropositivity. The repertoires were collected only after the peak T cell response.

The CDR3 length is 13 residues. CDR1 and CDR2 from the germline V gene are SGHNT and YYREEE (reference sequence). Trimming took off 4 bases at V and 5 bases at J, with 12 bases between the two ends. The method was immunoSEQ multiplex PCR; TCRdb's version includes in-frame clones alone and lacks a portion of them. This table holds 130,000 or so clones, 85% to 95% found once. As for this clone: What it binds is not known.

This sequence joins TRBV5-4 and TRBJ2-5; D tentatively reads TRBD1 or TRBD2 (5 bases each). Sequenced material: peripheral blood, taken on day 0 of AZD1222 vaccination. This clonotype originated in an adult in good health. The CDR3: CASSLGVAETQYF. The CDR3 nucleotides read TGTGCCAGCAGCCTGGGGGTGGCGGAGACCCAGTACTTC.